This is a list of T cell receptor beta chains from one sample in a study of T cells after yellow fever vaccination. One entry per CDR3 protein results from TCRdb running MiXCR on the 5' RACE reads. The sample lists around 610,000 distinct CDR3 sequences, approximately 13% occurring once. Sequences were derived from PBMCs, sampled on the day of the yellow fever booster vaccination. The receptor set was obtained from a man younger than 45 who received the YFV17D yellow fever vaccine. Both conserved end residues are part of each CDR3. A D gene is named only where the DNA matches it firmly. Only some rows state a clone size, as once, few, many or a class for expanded clones.

V: TRBV29-1; D: -; J: TRBJ2-5; size: many; DNA: TGCAGCGTGGCCCGGGGACAAGAGACCCAGTACTTC; CDR3: CSVARGQETQYF
V: TRBV7-9; D: -; J: TRBJ1-2; size: few; DNA: TGTGCCAGCAGTCAGGACGGAGGGAATGGCTACACCTTC; CDR3: CASSQDGGNGYTF
V: TRBV11-2; D: -; J: TRBJ1-3; size: few; DNA: TGTGCCAGCAGCTTAGGCCCCATGGGGAATAGGGCCGGAAACACCATATATTTT; CDR3: CASSLGPMGNRAGNTIYF
V: TRBV15; D: -; J: TRBJ1-3; size: -; DNA: TGTGCCACCAGCAGATCGGGTCTTGGAAACACCATATATTTT; CDR3: CATSRSGLGNTIYF
V: TRBV14; D: TRBD2; J: TRBJ2-3; size: few; DNA: TGTGCCAGCAGCCAGGCGGGAGCGGGAGATACGCAGTATTTT; CDR3: CASSQAGAGDTQYF
V: TRBV7-2; D: -; J: TRBJ1-4; size: few; DNA: TGTGCCAGCAGCTTTGGGGGTCGGGAAAAACTGTTTTTT; CDR3: CASSFGGREKLFF
V: TRBV20-1; D: -; J: TRBJ2-7; size: -; DNA: TGCAGTGCTAGGGCCCACGAGCAGTACTTC; CDR3: CSARAHEQYF
V: TRBV2; D: -; J: TRBJ2-5; size: few; DNA: TGTGCCAGCAGTGTCCGGGAGCTCGGGACCCAGTACTTC; CDR3: CASSVRELGTQYF
V: TRBV6-5; D: -; J: TRBJ2-3; size: few; DNA: TGTGCCAGCAGTTACCGAGGGGGTTGGACAGATACGCAGTATTTT; CDR3: CASSYRGGWTDTQYF
V: TRBV18; D: TRBD1; J: TRBJ1-2; size: many; DNA: TGTGCCAGCTCACCAGGGACAGGACGTAACTATGGCTACACCTTC; CDR3: CASSPGTGRNYGYTF
V: TRBV6-1; D: TRBD2; J: TRBJ2-7; size: few; DNA: TGTGCCAGCAGTATATCCATAGCGGGAGGGCCCGACTACGAGCAGTACTTC; CDR3: CASSISIAGGPDYEQYF
V: TRBV28; D: -; J: TRBJ2-3; size: -; DNA: TGTGCCAGCAGTTTACCACATAGCACAGATACGCAGTATTTT; CDR3: CASSLPHSTDTQYF
V: TRBV24-1; D: -; J: TRBJ2-1; size: few; DNA: TGTGCCACCAGGAGCGGCCAGGGGCTGGGCAATGAGCAGTTCTTC; CDR3: CATRSGQGLGNEQFF
V: TRBV7-2; D: TRBD2; J: TRBJ2-7; size: -; DNA: TGTGCCAGCAGCTTAGGGCTAGCGGGGTCCAACGAGCAGTACTTC; CDR3: CASSLGLAGSNEQYF
V: TRBV5-5; D: TRBD2; J: TRBJ2-1; size: -; DNA: TGTGCCAGCAGCTCCAAAGCGGGAGAACACAATGAGCAGTTCTTC; CDR3: CASSSKAGEHNEQFF
V: TRBV20-1; D: TRBD2; J: TRBJ2-1; size: -; DNA: TGCAGTGCTGGCGGCTCGAGCGGGATGACAGCAAATAATCAGTTCTTC; CDR3: CSAGGSSGMTANNQFF
V: TRBV4-3; D: TRBD1; J: TRBJ2-3; size: -; DNA: TGCGCCAGCAGCCAAACGCCTACGGGACAGGGGACGGGAGTCACAGATACGCAGTATTTT; CDR3: CASSQTPTGQGTGVTDTQYF
V: TRBV18; D: TRBD1; J: TRBJ2-2; size: few; DNA: TGTGCCAGCTCCCTATCACGGATGGGGACAGCGAACACCGGGGAGCTGTTTTTT; CDR3: CASSLSRMGTANTGELFF
V: TRBV4-3; D: -; J: TRBJ1-4; size: few; DNA: TGCGCCAGCAGCCAAGAACGCTCAGTTCGTACAAAACTGTTTTTT; CDR3: CASSQERSVRTKLFF
V: TRBV28; D: -; J: TRBJ1-2; size: few; DNA: TGTGCCAGCCTAAGAGGGGGGACCTACTATGGCTACACCTTC; CDR3: CASLRGGTYYGYTF
V: TRBV6-2/TRBV6-3; D: TRBD2; J: TRBJ2-1; size: -; DNA: TGTGCCAGCACCCTTCGGGGACTAGCACGCAATGAGCAGTTCTTC; CDR3: CASTLRGLARNEQFF
V: TRBV20-1; D: -; J: TRBJ2-5; size: few; DNA: TGCAGTGCTCGAGCGGGTGTGGAGACCCAGTACTTC; CDR3: CSARAGVETQYF
V: TRBV20-1; D: -; J: TRBJ2-7; size: few; DNA: TGCAGTGCTCCGCGACCCCCCTCTGAATACGAGCAGTACTTC; CDR3: CSAPRPPSEYEQYF
V: TRBV5-1; D: -; J: TRBJ2-7; size: few; DNA: TGCGCCAGCAGCTCAACGGGGGCGACAGCATGGACGAAAACACACTACGAGCAGTACTTC; CDR3: CASSSTGATAWTKTHYEQYF
V: TRBV29-1; D: TRBD2; J: TRBJ2-7; size: -; DNA: TGCAGCGTCCGAATAGCGGGAGGAGCCTACGAGCAGTACTTC; CDR3: CSVRIAGGAYEQYF
V: TRBV7-2; D: TRBD2; J: TRBJ2-5; size: -; DNA: TGTGCCAGCGAAAGGGGACTAGCGGGATATCAAGAGACCCAGTACTTC; CDR3: CASERGLAGYQETQYF
V: TRBV5-1; D: -; J: TRBJ1-1; size: -; DNA: TGCGCCAGCAGCTGGTCGACACCTCTAGCTGAAGCTTTCTTT; CDR3: CASSWSTPLAEAFF
V: TRBV5-1; D: TRBD1; J: TRBJ2-1; size: few; DNA: TGCGCCAGCAGCACAACAGGGGGCGCTTCCTACAATGAGCAGTTCTTC; CDR3: CASSTTGGASYNEQFF
V: TRBV7-2; D: -; J: TRBJ2-7; size: few; DNA: TGTGCCAGCAGCTTAGAGGCGAGACTACACTACTACGAGCAGTACTTC; CDR3: CASSLEARLHYYEQYF
V: TRBV10-3; D: -; J: TRBJ1-1; size: -; DNA: TGTGCCATCAGTGAGACGACAGGCGCGAACACTGAAGCTTTCTTT; CDR3: CAISETTGANTEAFF
V: TRBV19; D: -; J: TRBJ1-2; size: few; DNA: TGTGCCAGTAAGGAGAGGGACTATGGCTACACCTTC; CDR3: CASKERDYGYTF
V: TRBV29-1; D: -; J: TRBJ2-1; size: many; DNA: TGCAGCGTTGAAGAGCTGGGAGTAGAGCAGTTCTTC; CDR3: CSVEELGVEQFF
V: TRBV29-1; D: -; J: TRBJ2-2; size: few; DNA: TGCAGCGTTAGAGACGGATACGGGGAGCTGTTTTTT; CDR3: CSVRDGYGELFF
V: TRBV6-1; D: TRBD2; J: TRBJ2-7; size: few; DNA: TGTGCCAGCAGTCCCTCCCAAATAGCGGGATACTCCTACGAGCAGTACTTC; CDR3: CASSPSQIAGYSYEQYF
V: TRBV2; D: -; J: TRBJ2-1; size: -; DNA: TGTGCCAGCAGCGAGACTAGTATACAGTTCTTC; CDR3: CASSETSIQFF
V: TRBV6-5; D: TRBD1; J: TRBJ2-7; size: -; DNA: TGTGCCAGCAGTTACGAGACAGGGTCCACCTACGAGCAGTACTTC; CDR3: CASSYETGSTYEQYF
V: TRBV12-3/TRBV12-4; D: -; J: TRBJ1-6; size: -; DNA: TGTGCCAGCAGACCCGGGGGGGGCAATTCACCCCTCCACTTT; CDR3: CASRPGGGNSPLHF
V: TRBV6-2/TRBV6-3; D: TRBD1; J: TRBJ1-1; size: few; DNA: TGTGCCAGCACCCTCTTCCCGAACAGGGGCCGCACTGAAGCTTTCTTT; CDR3: CASTLFPNRGRTEAFF
V: TRBV4-1; D: TRBD1; J: TRBJ2-3; size: -; DNA: TGCGCCAGCAGCCAAGATCCGGGACAGCCCGAGGATACGCAGTATTTT; CDR3: CASSQDPGQPEDTQYF
V: TRBV9; D: TRBD2; J: TRBJ2-3; size: -; DNA: TGTGCCAGCAGCCCCGCCCCAGCTAGCGGAAGCACAGATACGCAGTATTTT; CDR3: CASSPAPASGSTDTQYF
V: TRBV19; D: -; J: TRBJ1-1; size: -; DNA: TGTGCCAGTAGTATCGATGCGGGGAGGACTGAAGCTTTCTTT; CDR3: CASSIDAGRTEAFF
V: TRBV9; D: -; J: TRBJ2-1; size: -; DNA: TGTGCCAGCAGCGTAGGCCGGGGCTCCTACAATGAGCAGTTCTTC; CDR3: CASSVGRGSYNEQFF
V: TRBV2; D: -; J: TRBJ2-1; size: few; DNA: TGTGCCAGCAGTCAGGGTGGCCTCGGGTGGCAGTTCTTC; CDR3: CASSQGGLGWQFF
V: TRBV7-2; D: TRBD2; J: TRBJ2-1; size: -; DNA: TGTGCCAGCAGATCTAGCGGGAGAAGGGACAATGAGCAGTTCTTC; CDR3: CASRSSGRRDNEQFF
V: TRBV30; D: TRBD1; J: TRBJ1-5; size: -; DNA: TGTGCCTGGGGGACAGGGTTTAACAGTCAGCCCCAGCATTTT; CDR3: CAWGTGFNSQPQHF
V: TRBV7-9; D: TRBD2; J: TRBJ2-4; size: -; DNA: TGTGCCAGCAGCCCCGCGGGACTAGCGGGAGAATTTCAGTACTTC; CDR3: CASSPAGLAGEFQYF
V: TRBV7-3; D: -; J: TRBJ2-2; size: many; DNA: TGTGCCAGCAGTTTTGAGGGGGCCGGGGAGCTGTTTTTT; CDR3: CASSFEGAGELFF
V: TRBV12-5; D: -; J: TRBJ2-3; size: -; DNA: TGTGCTAGTGGTTTGCCCAACACAGATACGCAGTATTTT; CDR3: CASGLPNTDTQYF
V: TRBV24-1; D: -; J: TRBJ2-1; size: -; DNA: TGTGCCACCAGGGGCCAGGATCACAATGAGCAGTTCTTC; CDR3: CATRGQDHNEQFF
V: TRBV29-1; D: TRBD1; J: TRBJ1-2; size: -; DNA: TGCAGCGTGGACGCGCGGACAGGGGGCGACTATGGCTACACCTTC; CDR3: CSVDARTGGDYGYTF
V: TRBV5-1; D: TRBD1; J: TRBJ2-7; size: many; DNA: TGCGCCAGCAGCTACGACAGGGTGGCCTACGAGCAGTACTTC; CDR3: CASSYDRVAYEQYF
V: TRBV6-1; D: TRBD2; J: TRBJ2-3; size: -; DNA: TGTGCCACCCAGGCACTAGCGGTTTTCACAGATACGCAGTATTTT; CDR3: CATQALAVFTDTQYF
V: TRBV20-1; D: -; J: TRBJ2-3; size: many; DNA: TGCAGTGCTAGATCCCCCGGGACTAGCACAGATACGCAGTATTTT; CDR3: CSARSPGTSTDTQYF
V: TRBV5-1; D: TRBD2; J: TRBJ2-2; size: few; DNA: TGCGCCAGCAGCCCGGAACTAGCGGGAGGGCCCCGGGAGCTGTTTTTT; CDR3: CASSPELAGGPRELFF
V: TRBV20-1; D: -; J: TRBJ2-5; size: few; DNA: TGCAGTGCTCTTCAGGGTTGGGAACAAGAGACCCAGTACTTC; CDR3: CSALQGWEQETQYF